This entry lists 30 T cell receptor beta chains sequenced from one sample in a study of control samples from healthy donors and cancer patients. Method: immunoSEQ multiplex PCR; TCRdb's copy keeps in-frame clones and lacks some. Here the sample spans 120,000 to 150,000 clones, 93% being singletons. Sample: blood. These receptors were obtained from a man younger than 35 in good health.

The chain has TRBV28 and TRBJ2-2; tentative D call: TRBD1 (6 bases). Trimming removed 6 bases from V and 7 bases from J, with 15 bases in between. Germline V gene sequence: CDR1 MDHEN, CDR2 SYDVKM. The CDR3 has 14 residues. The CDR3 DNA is TGTGCCAGCAGCTTACAGGGATCCGGCGGGGAGCTGTTTTTT. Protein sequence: CASSLQGSGGELFF.

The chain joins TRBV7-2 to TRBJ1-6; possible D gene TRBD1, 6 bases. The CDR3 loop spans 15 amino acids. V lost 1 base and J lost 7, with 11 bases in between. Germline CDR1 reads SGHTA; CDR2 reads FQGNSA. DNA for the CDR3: TGTGCCAGCAGCTTAGAAGGGGGGCTGAATTCACCCCTCCACTTT. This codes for CASSLEGGLNSPLHF. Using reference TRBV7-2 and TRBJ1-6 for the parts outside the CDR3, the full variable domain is GAGVSQSPSNKVTEKGKDVELRCDPISGHTALYWYRQSLGQGLEFLIYFQGNSAPDKSGLPSDRFSAERTGGSVSTLTIQRTQQEDSAVYLCASSLEGGLNSPLHFGNGTRLTVT.

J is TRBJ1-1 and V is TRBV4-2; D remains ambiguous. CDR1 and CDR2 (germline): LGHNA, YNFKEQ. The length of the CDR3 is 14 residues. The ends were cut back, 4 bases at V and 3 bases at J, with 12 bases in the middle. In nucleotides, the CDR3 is TGTGCCAGCAGCCGCCGTTCCGGGGACACTGAAGCTTTCTTT. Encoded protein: CASSRRSGDTEAFF.

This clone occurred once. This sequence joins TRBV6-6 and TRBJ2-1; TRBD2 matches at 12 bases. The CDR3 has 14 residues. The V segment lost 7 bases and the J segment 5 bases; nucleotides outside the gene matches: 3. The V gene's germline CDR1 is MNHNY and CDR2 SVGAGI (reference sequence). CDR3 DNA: TGTGCCAGCACTGGACTAGCGGGGCACAATGAGCAGTTCTTC. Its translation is CASTGLAGHNEQFF.

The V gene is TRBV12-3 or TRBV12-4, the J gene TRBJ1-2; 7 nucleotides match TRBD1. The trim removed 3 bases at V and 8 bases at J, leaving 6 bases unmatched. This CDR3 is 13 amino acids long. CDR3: CASSLVTGEGYTF. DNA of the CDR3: TGTGCCAGCAGTTTGGTAACAGGGGAAGGCTACACCTTC.

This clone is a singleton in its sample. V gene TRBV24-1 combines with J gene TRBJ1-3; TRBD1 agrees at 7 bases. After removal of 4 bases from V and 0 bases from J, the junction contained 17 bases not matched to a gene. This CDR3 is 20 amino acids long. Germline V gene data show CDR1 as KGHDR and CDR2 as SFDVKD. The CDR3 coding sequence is TGTGCCACCAGTGAACCCAGACAGGGTAGGATCCAACACTCTGGAAACACCATATATTTT. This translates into CATSEPRQGRIQHSGNTIYF.

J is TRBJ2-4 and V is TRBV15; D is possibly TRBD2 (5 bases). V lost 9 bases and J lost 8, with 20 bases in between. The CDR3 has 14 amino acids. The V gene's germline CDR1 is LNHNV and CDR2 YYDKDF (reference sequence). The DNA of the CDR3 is TGTGCCACGGGGATCCCCGCCAGCGGAGACATTCAGTACTTC. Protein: CATGIPASGDIQYF.

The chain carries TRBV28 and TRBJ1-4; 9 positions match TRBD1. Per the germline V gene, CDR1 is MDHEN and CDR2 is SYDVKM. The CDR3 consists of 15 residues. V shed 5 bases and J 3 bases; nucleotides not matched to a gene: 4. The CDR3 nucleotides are TGTGCCAGCAGTCCTACAGGGGGCCCTAATGAAAAACTGTTTTTT. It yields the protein CASSPTGGPNEKLFF.

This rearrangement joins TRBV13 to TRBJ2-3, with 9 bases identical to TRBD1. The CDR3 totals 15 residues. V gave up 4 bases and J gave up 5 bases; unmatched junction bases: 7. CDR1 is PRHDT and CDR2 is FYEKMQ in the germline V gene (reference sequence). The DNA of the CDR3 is TGTGCCAGCAGCTCCAGAGACAGGGGGGTAGATACGCAGTATTTT. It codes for CASSSRDRGVDTQYF.

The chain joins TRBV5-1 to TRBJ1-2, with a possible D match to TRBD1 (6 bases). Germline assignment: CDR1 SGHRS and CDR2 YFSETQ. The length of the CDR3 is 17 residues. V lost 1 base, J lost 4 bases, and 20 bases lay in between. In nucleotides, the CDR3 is TGCGCCAGCAGCTTGTCCACCTTCGACAGGATCCTCTATGGCTACACCTTC. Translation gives CASSLSTFDRILYGYTF.

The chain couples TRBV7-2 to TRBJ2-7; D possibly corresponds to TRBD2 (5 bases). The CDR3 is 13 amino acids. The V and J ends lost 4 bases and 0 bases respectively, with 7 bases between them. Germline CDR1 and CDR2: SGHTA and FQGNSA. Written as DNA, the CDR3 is TGTGCCAGCAGCTCCGACTACTCCTACGAGCAGTACTTC. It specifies CASSSDYSYEQYF.

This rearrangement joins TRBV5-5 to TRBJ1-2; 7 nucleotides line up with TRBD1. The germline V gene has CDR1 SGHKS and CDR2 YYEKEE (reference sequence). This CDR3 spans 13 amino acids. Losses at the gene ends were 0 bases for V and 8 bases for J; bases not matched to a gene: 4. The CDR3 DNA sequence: TGTGCCAGCAGCTTGGTCCAGGGGGGCGGCTACACCTTC. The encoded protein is CASSLVQGGGYTF. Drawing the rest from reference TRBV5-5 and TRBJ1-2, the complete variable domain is DAGVTQSPTHLIKTRGQQVTLRCSPISGHKSVSWYQQVLGQGPQFIFQYYEKEERGRGNFPDRFSARQFPNYSSELNVNALLLGDSALYLCASSLVQGGGYTFGSGTRLTVV.

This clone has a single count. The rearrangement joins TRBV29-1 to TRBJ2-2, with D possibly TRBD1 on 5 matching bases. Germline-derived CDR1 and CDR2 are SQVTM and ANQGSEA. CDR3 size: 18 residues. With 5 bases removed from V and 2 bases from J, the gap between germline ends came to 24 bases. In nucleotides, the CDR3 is TGCAGCGTTACCACTTGGGGCTCCAAATTAACTAACACCGGGGAGCTGTTTTTT. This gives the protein CSVTTWGSKLTNTGELFF.

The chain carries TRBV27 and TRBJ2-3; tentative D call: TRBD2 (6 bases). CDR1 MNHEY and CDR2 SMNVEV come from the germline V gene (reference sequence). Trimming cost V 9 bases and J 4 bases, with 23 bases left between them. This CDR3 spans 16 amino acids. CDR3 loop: CASSPLARHRADTQYF. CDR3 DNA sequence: TGTGCCAGTTCCCCTCTAGCGAGGCACCGCGCAGATACGCAGTATTTT.

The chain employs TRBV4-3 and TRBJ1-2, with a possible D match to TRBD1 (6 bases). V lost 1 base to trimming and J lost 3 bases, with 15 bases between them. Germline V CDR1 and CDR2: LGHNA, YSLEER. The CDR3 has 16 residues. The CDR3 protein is CASSQVGTGFYYGYTF. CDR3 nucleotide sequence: TGCGCCAGCAGCCAAGTGGGAACAGGGTTCTACTATGGCTACACCTTC.

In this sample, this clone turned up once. The CDR3 sequence is CASSFRVADTQYF. CDR3 sequence (DNA): TGTGCCAGCAGCTTCCGGGTCGCAGATACGCAGTATTTT. The chain is built from TRBV7-2 and TRBJ2-3; D uncertain. The V gene lost 3 bases and the J gene lost 4 bases, with 8 bases spanning the gap. The germline V gene has CDR1 SGHTA and CDR2 FQGNSA. CDR3 length: 13 residues.

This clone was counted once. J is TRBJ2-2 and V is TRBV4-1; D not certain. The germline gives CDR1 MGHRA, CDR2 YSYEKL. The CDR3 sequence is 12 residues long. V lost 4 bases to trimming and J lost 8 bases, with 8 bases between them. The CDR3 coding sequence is TGCGCCAGCAGCCCTGTAGGGGGGGAGCTGTTTTTT. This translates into CASSPVGGELFF.

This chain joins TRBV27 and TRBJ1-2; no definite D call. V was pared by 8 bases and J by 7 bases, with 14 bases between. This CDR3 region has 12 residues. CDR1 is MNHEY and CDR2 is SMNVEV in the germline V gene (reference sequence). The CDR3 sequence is CASYTRRSGYTF. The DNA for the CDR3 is TGTGCCAGCTATACTCGGAGAAGTGGCTACACCTTC.

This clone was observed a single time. Here the CDR3 reads CASSLDGSGETQYF. The CDR3 nucleotides are TGTGCCAGCAGCTTGGACGGTAGTGGAGAGACCCAGTACTTC. V gene TRBV5-8 combines with J gene TRBJ2-5; D is unclear. Trimming removed 0 bases at V and 4 bases at J, with 10 bases between. Germline CDR1 reads SGHTS; CDR2 reads YDEGEE. This CDR3 region has 14 residues.

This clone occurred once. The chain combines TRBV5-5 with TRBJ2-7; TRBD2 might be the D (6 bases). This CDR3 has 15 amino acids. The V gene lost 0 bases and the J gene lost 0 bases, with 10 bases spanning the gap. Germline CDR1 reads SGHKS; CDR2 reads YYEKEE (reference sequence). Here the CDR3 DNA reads TGTGCCAGCAGCTTGGAGGGACTCAACTCCTACGAGCAGTACTTC. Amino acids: CASSLEGLNSYEQYF. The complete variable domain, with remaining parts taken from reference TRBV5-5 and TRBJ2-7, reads DAGVTQSPTHLIKTRGQQVTLRCSPISGHKSVSWYQQVLGQGPQFIFQYYEKEERGRGNFPDRFSARQFPNYSSELNVNALLLGDSALYLCASSLEGLNSYEQYFGPGTRLTVT.

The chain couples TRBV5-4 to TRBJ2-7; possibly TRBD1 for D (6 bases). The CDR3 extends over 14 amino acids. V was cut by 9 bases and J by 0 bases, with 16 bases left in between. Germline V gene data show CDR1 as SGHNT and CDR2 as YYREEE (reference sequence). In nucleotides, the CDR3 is TGTGCCACCCAAGAAGACAGGCCCTCCTACGAGCAGTACTTC. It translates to CATQEDRPSYEQYF.

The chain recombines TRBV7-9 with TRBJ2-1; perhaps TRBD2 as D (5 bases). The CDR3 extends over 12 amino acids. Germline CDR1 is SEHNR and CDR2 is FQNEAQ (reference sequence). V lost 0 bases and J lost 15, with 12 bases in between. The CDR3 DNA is TGTGCCAGCAGCTTAGCGTCCGGGATAGGGTTCTTC. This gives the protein CASSLASGIGFF.

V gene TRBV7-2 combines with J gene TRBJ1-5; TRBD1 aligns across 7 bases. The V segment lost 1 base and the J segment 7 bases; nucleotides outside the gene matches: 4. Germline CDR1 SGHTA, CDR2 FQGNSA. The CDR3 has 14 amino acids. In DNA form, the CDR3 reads TGTGCCAGCAGCTTAGACAGGGGTTGGCAGCCCCAGCATTTT. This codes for CASSLDRGWQPQHF.

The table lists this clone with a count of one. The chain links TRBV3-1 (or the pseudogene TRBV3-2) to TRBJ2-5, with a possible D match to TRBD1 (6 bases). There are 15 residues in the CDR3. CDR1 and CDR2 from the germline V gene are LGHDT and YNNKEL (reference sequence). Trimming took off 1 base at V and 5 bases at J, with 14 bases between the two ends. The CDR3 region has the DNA TGTGCCAGCAGCCAAGGGGTGGGGGCAGGGGAGACCCAGTACTTC. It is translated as CASSQGVGAGETQYF.

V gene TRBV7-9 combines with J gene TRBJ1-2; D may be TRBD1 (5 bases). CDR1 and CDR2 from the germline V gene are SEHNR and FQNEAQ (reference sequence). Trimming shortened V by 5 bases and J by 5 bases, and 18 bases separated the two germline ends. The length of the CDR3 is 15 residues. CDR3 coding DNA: TGTGCCAGCAGCCAACGGGACCGGTCGGTATATGGCTACACCTTC. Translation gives CASSQRDRSVYGYTF. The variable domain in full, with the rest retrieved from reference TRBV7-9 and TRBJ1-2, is DTGVSQNPRHKITKRGQNVTFRCDPISEHNRLYWYRQTLGQGPEFLTYFQNEAQLEKSRLLSDRFSAERPKGSFSTLEIQRTEQGDSAMYLCASSQRDRSVYGYTFGSGTRLTVV.

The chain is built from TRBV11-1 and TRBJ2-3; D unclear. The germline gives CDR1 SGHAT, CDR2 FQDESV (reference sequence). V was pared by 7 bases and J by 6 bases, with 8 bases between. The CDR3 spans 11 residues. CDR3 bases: TGTGCCAGCACCATCACGGATACGCAGTATTTT. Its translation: CASTITDTQYF.

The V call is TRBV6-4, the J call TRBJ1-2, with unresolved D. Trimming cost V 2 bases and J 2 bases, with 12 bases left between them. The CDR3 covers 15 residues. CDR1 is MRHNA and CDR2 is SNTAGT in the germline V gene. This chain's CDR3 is CASSDVWGSNYGYTF. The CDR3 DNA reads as TGTGCCAGCAGTGACGTCTGGGGAAGCAACTATGGCTACACCTTC.

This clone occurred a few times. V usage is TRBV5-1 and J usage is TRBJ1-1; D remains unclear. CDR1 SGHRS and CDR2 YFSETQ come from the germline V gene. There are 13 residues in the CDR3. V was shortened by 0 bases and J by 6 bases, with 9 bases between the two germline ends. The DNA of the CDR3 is TGCGCCAGCAGCTTGGCGGGGAGGTCTGAAGCTTTCTTT. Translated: CASSLAGRSEAFF.

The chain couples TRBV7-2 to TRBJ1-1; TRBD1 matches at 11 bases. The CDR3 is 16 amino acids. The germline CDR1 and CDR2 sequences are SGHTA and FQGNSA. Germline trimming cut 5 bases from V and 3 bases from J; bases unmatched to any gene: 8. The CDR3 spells CASSLRTGGVYTEAFF. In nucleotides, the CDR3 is TGTGCCAGCAGCCTCCGGACAGGGGGCGTCTACACTGAAGCTTTCTTT.

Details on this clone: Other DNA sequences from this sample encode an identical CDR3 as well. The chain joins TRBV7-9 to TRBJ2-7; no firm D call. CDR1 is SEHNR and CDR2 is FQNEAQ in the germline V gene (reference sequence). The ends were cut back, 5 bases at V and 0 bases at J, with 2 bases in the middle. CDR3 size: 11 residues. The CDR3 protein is CASSDSYEQYF. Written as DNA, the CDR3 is TGTGCCAGCAGCGACTCCTACGAGCAGTACTTC.